Each of the 20 T cell receptor beta chains below was sequenced from the same sample in a study of T cells expressing NK-cell markers. TCRdb re-called the 5' RACE reads and gives one entry per CDR3 protein, without DNA. This table holds 550,000 or so distinct CDR3 sequences. The sequenced sample was blood T cells: a sorted CD56 or NKG2C T cell subset, CD4+ or CD8+ T cells, or bulk PBMC T cells (not recorded which). These receptors were taken from a man between 18 and 35 years old in good health.

The rearrangement links TRBV20-1 to TRBJ2-1; TCRdb's D gene call, TRBD2, goes unchecked for lack of DNA. Germline assignment: CDR1 DFQATT and CDR2 SNEGSKA (reference sequence). This CDR3 has 16 residues. The CDR3 protein is CSATQGLAGVNNEQFF.

V is TRBV20-1 and J is TRBJ2-7; there is no DNA to check the TCRdb D call of TRBD2. Germline lookup yields CDR1 DFQATT and CDR2 SNEGSKA (reference sequence). There are 16 residues in the CDR3. This CDR3 is CSALGLAGVPGYEQYF.

The genes are TRBV15 and TRBJ1-1; TCRdb designates TRBD1, a call that cannot be tested without DNA. Germline V gene sequence: CDR1 LNHNV, CDR2 YYDKDF (reference sequence). The CDR3 is 14 amino acids. The CDR3 is CATSTGAFYTEAFF.

The V call is TRBV2, the J call TRBJ2-5; TCRdb gives TRBD1 as the D gene, but with no DNA this cannot be confirmed. Germline CDR1 is SNHLY and CDR2 is FYNNEI. The CDR3 loop spans 12 amino acids. CDR3: CASSKGRETQYF.

The rearrangement joins TRBV7-3 to TRBJ2-1; without DNA, the TCRdb call of TRBD1 cannot be checked. Germline values: CDR1 SGHTA, CDR2 FQGTGA. The CDR3 extends over 14 amino acids. The CDR3 reads CASSLGTGLSEQFF. Full variable domain (missing parts from reference TRBV7-3 and TRBJ2-1): GAGVSQTPSNKVTEKGKYVELRCDPISGHTALYWYRQSLGQGPEFLIYFQGTGAADDSGLPNDRFFAVRPEGSVSTLKIQRTERGDSAVYLCASSLGTGLSEQFFGPGTRLTVL.

This chain uses TRBV29-1 with TRBJ2-1; TCRdb reports TRBD2, a call that lacks DNA to check it against. The germline V gene has CDR1 SQVTM and CDR2 ANQGSEA. The CDR3 totals 14 residues. The CDR3 is CSVPTSGAYNEQFF.

The V and J genes are TRBV29-1 and TRBJ2-1; there is no DNA to check the TCRdb D call of TRBD2. The CDR3 is 14 residues long. The V gene's germline CDR1 is SQVTM and CDR2 ANQGSEA. CDR3: CSASRLAGGNEQFF.

The J gene is TRBJ1-2, the V gene TRBV5-1; there is no DNA to check the TCRdb D call of TRBD1. The germline V gene has CDR1 SGHRS and CDR2 YFSETQ. CDR3 length equals 16 residues. The CDR3 protein is CASSLNDRSTNYGYTF.

The chain's CDR3 is CASSLRGAGYNSPLHF. The rearrangement uses TRBV28 and TRBJ1-6; TCRdb returns TRBD1, unconfirmable since there is no DNA. Germline V gene data show CDR1 as MDHEN and CDR2 as SYDVKM. The CDR3 contains 16 residues.

V gene TRBV27 combines with J gene TRBJ2-2; TCRdb's D call, TRBD1, is unchecked because there is no DNA. CDR1 MNHEY and CDR2 SMNVEV come from the germline V gene (reference sequence). The CDR3 has 17 amino acids. The CDR3 reads CASSLQTDSGKTGELFF.

The chain couples TRBV10-3 to TRBJ1-2. The CDR3 has 14 residues. Germline V gene data show CDR1 as ENHRY and CDR2 as SYGVKD. CDR3 protein: CAIRRQPTNYGYTF.

The V gene is TRBV29-1, the J gene TRBJ2-3. CDR3 length equals 11 residues. CDR1 and CDR2 from the germline V gene are SQVTM and ANQGSEA. This CDR3 reads CSVTLGDTQYF.

The chain links TRBV14 to TRBJ2-1; absent DNA, TCRdb's TRBD1 call cannot be checked. Germline assignment: CDR1 SGHDN and CDR2 FVKESK. The CDR3 contains 17 residues. CDR3 sequence: CASSQDGGTMGYNEQFF.

This chain uses TRBV14 with TRBJ1-1; TCRdb's D call, TRBD1, is unchecked because there is no DNA. The CDR3 spans 14 residues. The germline V gene has CDR1 SGHDN and CDR2 FVKESK. CDR3 residues: CASSQTGGSTEAFF.

The CDR3 sequence: CASKISGANVLTF. V usage is TRBV2 and J usage is TRBJ2-6. Germline CDR1 is SNHLY and CDR2 is FYNNEI. The CDR3 spans 13 residues.

The chain combines TRBV27 with TRBJ1-4; TCRdb calls TRBD1, which cannot be checked without DNA. Germline CDR1 is MNHEY and CDR2 is SMNVEV (reference sequence). The CDR3 length is 15 residues. The CDR3 loop is CASRILTGTNEKLFF.

The chain couples TRBV5-5 to TRBJ2-2; TCRdb gives TRBD2 as the D gene, but with no DNA this cannot be confirmed. The germline gives CDR1 SGHKS, CDR2 YYEKEE (reference sequence). The CDR3 is 17 amino acids. This CDR3 reads CASSWVVLAGGTGELFF.

The chain uses TRBV7-7 and TRBJ2-7; TCRdb's assignment of TRBD1 cannot be checked, as there is no DNA. The CDR3 length is 18 residues. In germline, CDR1 is SSHAT, CDR2 FNYEAQ (reference sequence). CDR3 residues: CASSLDPPWITVSYEQYF.

This sequence joins TRBV20-1 and TRBJ1-2. The germline V gene has CDR1 DFQATT and CDR2 SNEGSKA (reference sequence). The CDR3 has 14 amino acids. CDR3 residues: CSAISQRDPYGYTF.

The chain carries TRBV7-2 and TRBJ2-5; TCRdb proposes TRBD1, but this gene call is untestable without DNA. The CDR3 contains 19 residues. Germline CDR1 and CDR2: SGHTA and FQGNSA. The CDR3 reads CASSLARWSDRGELETQYF.